This is a list of T cell receptor beta chains from one sample in a study of long-term antiretroviral therapy in people with HIV. Data came from immunoSEQ multiplex PCR; TCRdb stores just in-frame clones and leaves some out. The sample has fewer than 25,000 clones; more than 70% are singletons. The sequenced sample was unsorted PBMCs, obtained 2.3 years after starting antiretroviral therapy. The receptors were gathered from a man between 60 and 75 years old with HIV. Each CDR3 is given with its conserved first and last residue. The order of the fields is J gene, clone size, V gene, D gene, CDR3 DNA, CDR3 protein. A D gene is named only where the DNA matches it firmly. Only part of the rows carry a size: once, few, many, or a class if the clone is expanded.

J: TRBJ2-2
size: -
V: TRBV18
D: -
DNA: TGTGCCAGCTCATCGACATCATCGTGGGGAGGCAATACGAACACCGGGGAGCTGTTTTTT
CDR3: CASSSTSSWGGNTNTGELFF

J: TRBJ2-7
size: -
V: TRBV19
D: -
DNA: TGTGCCAGTAGTGACGAACCGGGCCTCTACGAGCAGTACTTC
CDR3: CASSDEPGLYEQYF

J: TRBJ2-3
size: -
V: TRBV5-1
D: -
DNA: TGCGCCAGCAGCAAGACCGCCGGGTCCACAGATACGCAGTATTTT
CDR3: CASSKTAGSTDTQYF

J: TRBJ1-4
size: -
V: TRBV15
D: -
DNA: TGTGCCACCAGCAGAGATTACAGGGAAGGGGAAAAACTGTTTTTT
CDR3: CATSRDYREGEKLFF

J: TRBJ2-2
size: once
V: TRBV5-1
D: -
DNA: TGCGCCAGCAGCTTGGCGCAGGCCTACACCGGGGAGCTGTTTTTT
CDR3: CASSLAQAYTGELFF

J: TRBJ1-5
size: -
V: TRBV7-2
D: -
DNA: TGTGCCAGCAGCCCCCGTTTCAATCAGCCCCAGCATTTT
CDR3: CASSPRFNQPQHF

J: TRBJ1-5
size: -
V: TRBV28
D: -
DNA: TGTGCCAGCAGTTTAGGGTCGGGGGCTTGGCAGCCCCAGCATTTT
CDR3: CASSLGSGAWQPQHF

J: TRBJ1-5
size: once
V: TRBV15
D: -
DNA: TGTGCCACCAGCACTGGTTTGGGGATCAAACAGCCCCAGCATTTT
CDR3: CATSTGLGIKQPQHF

J: TRBJ1-1
size: -
V: TRBV6-6
D: TRBD1
DNA: TGTGCCAGCAGTTACAGACAGGGGGGTACTGAAGCTTTCTTT
CDR3: CASSYRQGGTEAFF

J: TRBJ2-3
size: -
V: TRBV2
D: -
DNA: TGTGCCAGCAGTATCGGGAGAACAGATACGCAGTATTTT
CDR3: CASSIGRTDTQYF

J: TRBJ2-3
size: -
V: TRBV7-2
D: -
DNA: TGTGCCAGCAGCTTAAGTAGTAGGGATACGCAGTATTTT
CDR3: CASSLSSRDTQYF

J: TRBJ2-5
size: -
V: TRBV7-3
D: -
DNA: TGTGCCAGCAGCCCAACAGGAGGTAGCGAGGAGACCCAGTACTTC
CDR3: CASSPTGGSEETQYF

J: TRBJ2-2
size: few
V: TRBV6-1
D: TRBD2
DNA: TGTGCCAGCAGTGCACTAGCGGGGGGGCCGGTCGGGGAGCTGTTTTTT
CDR3: CASSALAGGPVGELFF

J: TRBJ1-1
size: once
V: TRBV30
D: TRBD1
DNA: TGTGCCTGTATGAAGGGACAGGGGAGGGTGACTGAAGCTTTCTTT
CDR3: CACMKGQGRVTEAFF

J: TRBJ2-3
size: -
V: TRBV7-6
D: -
DNA: TGTGCCAGCAGCTTAGAGCTTTCGGCTAGCACAGATACGCAGTATTTT
CDR3: CASSLELSASTDTQYF

J: TRBJ1-3
size: -
V: TRBV5-6
D: -
DNA: TGTGCCAGCAGCTTCCGGCACTCTGGAAACACCATATATTTT
CDR3: CASSFRHSGNTIYF

J: TRBJ1-5
size: -
V: TRBV7-8
D: -
DNA: TGTGCCAGCAGCCCCATCACAGTCCCCCAGCATTTT
CDR3: CASSPITVPQHF

J: TRBJ2-7
size: -
V: TRBV11-2
D: -
DNA: TGTGCCAGCAGCCAATACTACGAGCAGTACTTC
CDR3: CASSQYYEQYF

J: TRBJ2-7
size: -
V: TRBV11-2
D: TRBD2
DNA: TGTGCCAGCAGCCCCACGCTAGCGGGGGGGCGGAACGAGCAGTACTTC
CDR3: CASSPTLAGGRNEQYF

J: TRBJ2-2
size: medium-sized
V: TRBV7-8
D: TRBD2
DNA: TGTGCCAGCAGCTTTTTAGCGGGAGGGACCGGGGAGCTGTTTTTT
CDR3: CASSFLAGGTGELFF

J: TRBJ2-3
size: -
V: TRBV5-1
D: -
DNA: TGCGCCAGCAGTTCGGAAGACATTAGCACAGATACGCAGTATTTT
CDR3: CASSSEDISTDTQYF

J: TRBJ1-6
size: -
V: TRBV7-6
D: TRBD1
DNA: TGTGCCAGCAGCGCAGGACAGGGGGCGGGTTCACCCCTCCACTTT
CDR3: CASSAGQGAGSPLHF

J: TRBJ2-7
size: -
V: TRBV10-1
D: -
DNA: TGCGCCAGCAGTGAGTCGACTCAAGGTACCGGTAGCCCCTACGAGCAGTACTTC
CDR3: CASSESTQGTGSPYEQYF

J: TRBJ1-5
size: few
V: TRBV30
D: -
DNA: TGTGCCTGGTCGACTTCAGACCTGAATCAGCCCCAGCATTTT
CDR3: CAWSTSDLNQPQHF

J: TRBJ1-2
size: -
V: TRBV25-1
D: TRBD1
DNA: TGTGCCAGCAGTGCCCGACCCGGGACAGGGGGCGACTATGGCTACACCTTC
CDR3: CASSARPGTGGDYGYTF

J: TRBJ2-3
size: -
V: TRBV10-3
D: TRBD2
DNA: TGTGCCGCGACAACTAGCGGGGGCACGAATACGCAGTATTTT
CDR3: CAATTSGGTNTQYF

J: TRBJ1-1
size: -
V: TRBV5-6
D: -
DNA: TGTGCCAGCAGCTTGGGGTGGGGCACTGAAGCTTTCTTT
CDR3: CASSLGWGTEAFF

J: TRBJ2-7
size: -
V: TRBV6-5
D: -
DNA: TGTGCCAGCAGTTCAGGCAACGAGCAGTACTTC
CDR3: CASSSGNEQYF

J: TRBJ2-2
size: -
V: TRBV9
D: -
DNA: TGTGCCAGCAGCGTAGTAGCCGCGAACACCGGGGAGCTGTTTTTT
CDR3: CASSVVAANTGELFF

J: TRBJ2-6
size: -
V: TRBV27
D: -
DNA: TGTGCCAGCAGCCCCGGACGTACAGGGAGCTCTGGGGCCAACGTCCTGACTTTC
CDR3: CASSPGRTGSSGANVLTF

J: TRBJ2-7
size: -
V: TRBV18
D: -
DNA: TGTGCCAGCTCACCCGCTTACGAGCAGTACTTC
CDR3: CASSPAYEQYF